These T cell receptor beta chains were read from a single sample in a study of T cells in Graves' hyperthyroidism and ophthalmopathy. In TCRdb, the multiplex PCR reads were re-called with MiXCR into one record per CDR3 protein. The table shows about 480,000 distinct CDR3 sequences, with approximately 15% occurring only once. The sample taken for sequencing was blood. The receptors derive from a woman between 18 and 29 years old with Graves' hyperthyroidism. CDR3s include the opening cysteine and the closing phenylalanine or tryptophan. Each record gives: J gene, D gene, clone size, V gene, CDR3 DNA, CDR3 protein. A D gene is named only where the DNA matches it firmly. Only part of the rows carry a size: once, few, many, or a class if the clone is expanded.

TRBJ2-1 | - | - | TRBV12-3/TRBV12-4 | TGTGCCAGCAGCCTGAGCCCCGGGACTGCATACAATGAGCAGTTCTTC | CASSLSPGTAYNEQFF
TRBJ2-1 | TRBD2 | - | TRBV5-4 | TGTGCCAGCGGATCTAGCGGGAGGGCCAATGAGCAGTTCTTC | CASGSSGRANEQFF
TRBJ2-3 | TRBD2 | few | TRBV6-5 | TGTGCCAGCAGGTACTGGGGAGCGGGAGATTCAGATACGCAGTATTTT | CASRYWGAGDSDTQYF
TRBJ2-2 | - | - | TRBV19 | TGTGCCAGTAGTTCCGCTTTCCCAGGCAACACCGGGGAGCTGTTTTTT | CASSSAFPGNTGELFF
TRBJ1-1 | - | - | TRBV25-1 | TGTGCCAGCAGTGATTATTACACTGAAGCTTTCTTT | CASSDYYTEAFF
TRBJ2-3 | - | many | TRBV18 | TGTGCCAGCTCACCACCGGCGATTAGAGATACGCAGTATTTT | CASSPPAIRDTQYF
TRBJ1-1 | TRBD1 | many | TRBV27 | TGTGCCAGCAGTTCGATACAGGGGAGGAACACTGAAGCTTTCTTT | CASSSIQGRNTEAFF
TRBJ2-1 | TRBD2 | many | TRBV19 | TGTGCCAGTAGTATCGCGGTTCTAGCGGGAGAGGGTGAGCAGTTCTTC | CASSIAVLAGEGEQFF
TRBJ1-2 | - | - | TRBV6-1 | TGTGCCAGCAGGCGGTCGATCAACTATGGCTACACCTTC | CASRRSINYGYTF
TRBJ2-3 | - | many | TRBV20-1 | TGCAGTGCCTCTCGACTAGTAGCAGATACGCAGTATTTT | CSASRLVADTQYF
TRBJ2-5 | - | many | TRBV7-7 | TGTGCTAGCAGCTTAGGACGTAGGACAGAAGAGACCCAGTACTTC | CASSLGRRTEETQYF
TRBJ2-6 | - | many | TRBV2 | TGTGCCAGCGAAGGACTGAGCTCTGGGGCCAACGTCCTGACTTTC | CASEGLSSGANVLTF
TRBJ2-1 | - | many | TRBV7-3 | TGTGCCAGCAGCTTAGCAGCTAGGAGCTCCTACAATGAGCAGTTCTTC | CASSLAARSSYNEQFF
TRBJ1-1 | - | many | TRBV12-3/TRBV12-4 | TGTGCCAGCAGTTTTACGGGACGTCCGGCTTTCTTT | CASSFTGRPAFF
TRBJ2-1 | - | many | TRBV12-5 | TGTGCTAGTGGTTTGGCCTCGACAGAATACAATGAGCAGTTCTTC | CASGLASTEYNEQFF
TRBJ2-3 | TRBD2 | many | TRBV20-1 | TGCAGTGCTACCCAGCGTGGGACTAGCGGGAGGGCAGATACGCAGTATTTT | CSATQRGTSGRADTQYF
TRBJ2-2 | TRBD2 | once | TRBV9 | TGTGCCAGCAGCGTGGCGGGAGTGGGAACCGGGGAGCTGGTTTTT | CASSVAGVGTGELVF
TRBJ2-1 | - | - | TRBV7-9 | TGTGCCAGCAGCTTCCGGGACGGAAACAATGAGCAGTTCTTC | CASSFRDGNNEQFF
TRBJ2-1 | TRBD2 | few | TRBV5-1 | TGCGCCAGCTCCCTAGGGGCTAGCGGGAGGTTGTCCTACAATGAGCAGTTCTTC | CASSLGASGRLSYNEQFF
TRBJ1-6 | - | once | TRBV14 | TGTGCCAGCAGCCAGTGGGGGGGAACCTATAATTCACCCCTCCACTTT | CASSQWGGTYNSPLHF